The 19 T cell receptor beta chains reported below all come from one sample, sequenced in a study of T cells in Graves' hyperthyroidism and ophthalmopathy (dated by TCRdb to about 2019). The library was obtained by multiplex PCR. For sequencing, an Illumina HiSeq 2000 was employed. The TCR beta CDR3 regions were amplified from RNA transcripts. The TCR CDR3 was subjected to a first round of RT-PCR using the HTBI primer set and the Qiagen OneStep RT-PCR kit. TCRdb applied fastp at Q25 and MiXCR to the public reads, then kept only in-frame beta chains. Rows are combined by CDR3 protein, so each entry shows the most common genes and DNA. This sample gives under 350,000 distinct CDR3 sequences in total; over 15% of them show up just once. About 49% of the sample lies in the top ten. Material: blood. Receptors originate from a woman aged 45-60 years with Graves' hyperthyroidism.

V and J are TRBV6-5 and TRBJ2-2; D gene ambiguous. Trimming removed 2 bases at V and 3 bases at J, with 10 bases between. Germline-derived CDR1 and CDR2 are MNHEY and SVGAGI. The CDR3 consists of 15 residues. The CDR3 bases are TGTGCCAGCAGTTACGTCTTCTCGGACACCGGGGAGCTGTTTTTT. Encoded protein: CASSYVFSDTGELFF.

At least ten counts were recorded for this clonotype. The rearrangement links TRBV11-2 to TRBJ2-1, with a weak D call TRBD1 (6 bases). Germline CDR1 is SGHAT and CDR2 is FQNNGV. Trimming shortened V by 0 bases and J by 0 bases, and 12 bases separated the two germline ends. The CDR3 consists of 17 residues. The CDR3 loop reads CASSLDLTGSSYNEQFF. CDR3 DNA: TGTGCCAGCAGCTTAGATCTAACAGGGAGCTCCTACAATGAGCAGTTCTTC.

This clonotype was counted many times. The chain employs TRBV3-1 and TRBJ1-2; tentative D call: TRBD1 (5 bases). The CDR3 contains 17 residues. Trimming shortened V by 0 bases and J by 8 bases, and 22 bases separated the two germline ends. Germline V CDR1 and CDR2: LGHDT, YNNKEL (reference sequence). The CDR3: CASSQENAGPRLGGYTF. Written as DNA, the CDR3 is TGTGCCAGCAGCCAAGAAAATGCAGGGCCGCGCCTAGGGGGCTACACCTTC.

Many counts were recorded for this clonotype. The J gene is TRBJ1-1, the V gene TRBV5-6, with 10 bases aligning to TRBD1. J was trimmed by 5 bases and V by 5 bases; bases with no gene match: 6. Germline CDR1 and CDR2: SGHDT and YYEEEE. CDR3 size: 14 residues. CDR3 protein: CASRLGQGGTEAFF. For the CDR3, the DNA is TGTGCCAGCAGACTAGGACAGGGGGGGACTGAAGCTTTCTTT.

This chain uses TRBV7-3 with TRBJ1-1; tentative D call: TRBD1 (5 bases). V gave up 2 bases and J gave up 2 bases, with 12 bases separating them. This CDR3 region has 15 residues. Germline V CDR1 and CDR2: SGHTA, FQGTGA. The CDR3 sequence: CASSLLGAGNTEAFF. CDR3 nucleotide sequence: TGTGCCAGCAGCTTACTAGGGGCCGGAAACACTGAAGCTTTCTTT.

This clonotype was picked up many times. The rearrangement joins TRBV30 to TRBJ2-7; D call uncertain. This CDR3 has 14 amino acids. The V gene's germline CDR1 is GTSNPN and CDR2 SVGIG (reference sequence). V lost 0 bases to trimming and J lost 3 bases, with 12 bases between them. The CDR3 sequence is CAWSVSSVGYEQYV. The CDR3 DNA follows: TGTGCCTGGAGTGTAAGTTCCGTAGGCTACGAGCAGTACGTC.

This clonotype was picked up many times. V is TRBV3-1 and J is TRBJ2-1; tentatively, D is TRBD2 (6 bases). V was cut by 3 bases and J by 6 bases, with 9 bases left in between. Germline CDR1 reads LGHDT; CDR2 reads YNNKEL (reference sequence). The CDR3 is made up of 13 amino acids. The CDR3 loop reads CASSQRGSNEQFF. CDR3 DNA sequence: TGTGCCAGCAGCCAGCGGGGATCCAATGAGCAGTTCTTC.

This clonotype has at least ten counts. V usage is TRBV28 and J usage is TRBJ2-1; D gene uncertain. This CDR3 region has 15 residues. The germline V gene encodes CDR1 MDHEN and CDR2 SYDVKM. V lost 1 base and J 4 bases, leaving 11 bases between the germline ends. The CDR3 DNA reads TGTGCCAGCAGTTTATCGGCCAATAGTTACAATGAGCAGTTCTTC. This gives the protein CASSLSANSYNEQFF.

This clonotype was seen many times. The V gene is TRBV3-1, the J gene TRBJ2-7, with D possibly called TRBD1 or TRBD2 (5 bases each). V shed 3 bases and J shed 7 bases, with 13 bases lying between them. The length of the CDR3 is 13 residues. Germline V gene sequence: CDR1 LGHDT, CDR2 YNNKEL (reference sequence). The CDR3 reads CASSQGTGGEQYF. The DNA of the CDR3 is TGTGCCAGCAGCCAGGGGACCGGCGGGGAGCAGTACTTC.

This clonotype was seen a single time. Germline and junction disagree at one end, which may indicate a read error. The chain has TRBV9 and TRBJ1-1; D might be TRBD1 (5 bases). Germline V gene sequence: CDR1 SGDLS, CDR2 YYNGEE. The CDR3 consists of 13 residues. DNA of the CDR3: TGTGCCGGCAGCGTCGGGGCAAGTACTGAAGCTTTCTTT. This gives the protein CAGSVGASTEAFF.

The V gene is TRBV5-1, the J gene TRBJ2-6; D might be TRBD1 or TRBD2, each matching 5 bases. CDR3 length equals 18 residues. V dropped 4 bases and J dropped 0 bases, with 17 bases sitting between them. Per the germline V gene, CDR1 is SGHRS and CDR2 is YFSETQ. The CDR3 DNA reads TGCGCCAGCAGCCTTACACCGGGACGCAGCTCTGGGGCCAACGTCCTGACTTTC. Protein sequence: CASSLTPGRSSGANVLTF.

DNA for the CDR3: TGTGCCAGCAGCTTCGGACAGGGAGGAGGCGAGCAGTACGTC. Protein product: CASSFGQGGGEQYV. The chain links TRBV5-1 to TRBJ2-7, with 8 bases identical to TRBD1. Germline V CDR1 and CDR2: SGHRS, YFSETQ. The CDR3 runs 14 residues.

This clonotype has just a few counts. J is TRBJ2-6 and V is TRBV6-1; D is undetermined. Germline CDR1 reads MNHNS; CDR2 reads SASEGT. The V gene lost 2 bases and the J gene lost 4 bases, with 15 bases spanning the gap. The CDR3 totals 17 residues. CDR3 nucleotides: TGTGCCAGCAGTGAATTCTCTCATAGGTCGGGGGCCAACGTCCTGACTTTC. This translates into CASSEFSHRSGANVLTF.

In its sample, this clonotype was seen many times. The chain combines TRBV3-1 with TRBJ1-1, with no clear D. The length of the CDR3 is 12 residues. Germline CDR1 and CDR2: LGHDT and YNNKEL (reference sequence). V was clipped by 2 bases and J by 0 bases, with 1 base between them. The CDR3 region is CASSQLNTEAFF. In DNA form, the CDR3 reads TGTGCCAGCAGCCAATTGAACACTGAAGCTTTCTTT.

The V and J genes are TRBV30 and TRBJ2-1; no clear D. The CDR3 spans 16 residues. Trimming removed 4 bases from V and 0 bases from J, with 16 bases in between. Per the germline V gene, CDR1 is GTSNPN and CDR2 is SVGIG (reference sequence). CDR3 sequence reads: CAWNKDGLSSYNEQFF. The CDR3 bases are TGTGCCTGGAATAAAGACGGGCTAAGCTCCTACAATGAGCAGTTCTTC.

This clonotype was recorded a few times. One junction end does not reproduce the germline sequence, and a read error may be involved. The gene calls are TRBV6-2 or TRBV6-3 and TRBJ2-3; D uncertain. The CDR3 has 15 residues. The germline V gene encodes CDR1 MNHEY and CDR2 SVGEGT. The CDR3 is CASSDVHGRTDSQYF. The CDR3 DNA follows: TGTGCCAGCAGTGACGTCCACGGCCGCACAGATTCGCAGTATTTT.

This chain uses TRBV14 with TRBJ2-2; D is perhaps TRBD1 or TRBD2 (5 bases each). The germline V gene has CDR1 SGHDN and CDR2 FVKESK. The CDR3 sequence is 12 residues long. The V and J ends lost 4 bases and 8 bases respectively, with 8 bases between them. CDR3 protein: CASSPEGGELFF. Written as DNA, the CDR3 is TGTGCCAGCAGCCCCGAGGGGGGGGAGCTGTTTTTT.

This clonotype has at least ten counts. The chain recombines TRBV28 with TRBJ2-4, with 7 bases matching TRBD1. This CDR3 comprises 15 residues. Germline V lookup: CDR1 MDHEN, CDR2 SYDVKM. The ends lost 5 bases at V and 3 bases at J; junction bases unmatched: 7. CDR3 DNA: TGTGCCAGCAGTACGACAGGGTTGGGCAAAAACATTCAGTACTTC. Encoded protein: CASSTTGLGKNIQYF.

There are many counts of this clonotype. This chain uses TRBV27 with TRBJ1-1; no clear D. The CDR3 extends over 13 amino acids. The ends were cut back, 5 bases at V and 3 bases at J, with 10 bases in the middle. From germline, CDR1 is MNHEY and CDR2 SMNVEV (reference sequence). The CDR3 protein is CASSPWTDTEAFF. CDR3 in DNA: TGTGCCAGCAGTCCCTGGACGGACACTGAAGCTTTCTTT.